This TCR beta chain was obtained from a study of cytomegalovirus exposure and HLA in healthy donors. Points from the study as a whole: In a later analysis, a missense DCLRE1C variant was linked to TCR beta V- and J-gene trimming.

Donors likely had unrecorded immune exposures despite being nominally healthy when sampled. To note about this clone: Its antigen is undetermined. At one boundary the junction diverges from the germline segment, which might be a read error.

Amplification used 60 Vbeta primers and 13 Jbeta primers. Assay: immunoSEQ multiplex PCR; the TCRdb copy retains only in-frame clones and omits some. This sample has approximately 120,000 clones, with 76% found just once. Germline values: CDR1 SQVTM, CDR2 ANQGSEA. The CDR3 is 15 residues long. The chain carries TRBV29-1 and TRBJ2-2; 9 bases agree with TRBD2. Sequencing was carried out using PBMCs. This receptor was taken from a woman aged 45-65 years in good health and CMV-seropositive. DNA of the CDR3: TGCAGCGTGGAAGGCGGGGGGGCGATCACCGGGGAGCTGTTTTTT. Translating it yields CSVEGGGAITGELFF.